The clone carrying this TCR beta chain was recorded a few times. What it recognizes is unknown. The junction departs from germline at one end; a sequencing error may be responsible. TCRdb re-called the 5' RACE reads with MiXCR, one entry per CDR3 protein. The sample consists of around 140,000 distinct CDR3 sequences, 7.7% of them appearing once. These data originate in a study of T cells after yellow fever vaccination. This CDR3 has 17 residues. Germline V gene data show CDR1 as DFQATT and CDR2 as SNEGSKA (reference sequence). Regarding the study as a whole: It was the secondary response that reached its peak faster, day 5 versus 15, but it was weaker.

This clonotype originated in a man under 40 who received the YFV17D yellow fever vaccine. The rearrangement uses TRBV20-1 and TRBJ1-4, with unresolved D. The starting material was CD4+ T cells sorted from PBMCs, obtained 5 days after the yellow fever booster vaccination. The CDR3 region has the DNA TGCTGTGCTAGAGCCCCCAGTATTTACCCAACTAATGAAAAACTGTTTTTT. It is translated as CCARAPSIYPTNEKLFF.